The sequence of this T cell receptor (beta chain) was determined in a study of T cells in Graves' hyperthyroidism and ophthalmopathy. TCR beta CDR3 region amplification was performed from RNA transcripts. The HTBI primer set drove a first-round RT-PCR of the TCR CDR3. TCRdb ran MiXCR on the multiplex PCR reads and lists one entry per CDR3 protein. This sample has roughly 660,000 distinct CDR3 sequences, with roughly 17% found just once. In germline, CDR1 is KGHSH, CDR2 LQKENI. The CDR3 consists of 14 residues. With 2 bases clipped from V and 2 bases from J, the junction kept 2 bases outside the gene matches. PBMCs were sourced from less than 13 ml fresh peripheral blood. This clonotype occurred many times.

Sequencing input: blood. The receptor comes from a man aged 50-59 years with Graves' hyperthyroidism. The V gene is TRBV18, the J gene TRBJ1-2; TRBD1 agrees at 7 bases. The CDR3 nucleotides are TGTGCCAGCTCACCAGGGACAGACAACTATGGCTACACCTTC. It is translated as CASSPGTDNYGYTF.